This T cell receptor beta chain was sequenced during a study of blood T cell repertoires in COVID-19. The method was immunoSEQ multiplex PCR; TCRdb's version includes in-frame clones alone and lacks a portion of them. The sample includes about 42,000 clones, around 76% of them seen just once. The CDR3 loop spans 14 amino acids. V lost 4 bases, J lost 4 bases, and 4 bases stayed unmatched. Germline CDR1 and CDR2: LGHNA and YNFKEQ. This chain links TRBV4-2 with TRBJ1-5, with 7 bases identical to TRBD1. Input material: peripheral blood. This TCR came from a man between 65 and 85 years old with active or convalescent COVID-19. The CDR3: CASSPGTENQPQHF. In nucleotides, the CDR3 is TGTGCCAGCAGCCCCGGGACAGAAAATCAGCCCCAGCATTTT.